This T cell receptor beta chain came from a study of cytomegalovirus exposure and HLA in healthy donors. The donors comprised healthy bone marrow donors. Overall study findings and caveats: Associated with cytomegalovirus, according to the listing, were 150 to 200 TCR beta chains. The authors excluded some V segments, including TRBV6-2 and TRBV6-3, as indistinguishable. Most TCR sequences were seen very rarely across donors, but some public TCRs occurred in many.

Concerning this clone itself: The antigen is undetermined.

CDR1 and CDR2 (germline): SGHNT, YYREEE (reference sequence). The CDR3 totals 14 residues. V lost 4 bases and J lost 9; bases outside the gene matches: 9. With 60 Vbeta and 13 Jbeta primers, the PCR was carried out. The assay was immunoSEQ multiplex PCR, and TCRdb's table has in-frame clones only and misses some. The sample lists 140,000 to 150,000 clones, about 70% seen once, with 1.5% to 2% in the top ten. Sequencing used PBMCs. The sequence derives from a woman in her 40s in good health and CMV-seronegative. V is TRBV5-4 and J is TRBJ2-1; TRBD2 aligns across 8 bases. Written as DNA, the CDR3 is TGTGCCAGCAGCCCGGGGGGGCGAGGTGGTGAGCAGTTCTTC. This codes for CASSPGGRGGEQFF. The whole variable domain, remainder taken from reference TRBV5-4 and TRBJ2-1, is ETGVTQSPTHLIKTRGQQVTLRCSSQSGHNTVSWYQQALGQGPQFIFQYYREEENGRGNFPPRFSGLQFPNYSSELNVNALELDDSALYLCASSPGGRGGEQFFGPGTRLTVL.